The next 7 T cell receptor beta chains were all read from a single sample in a study of vaccination and CD4 T cells after COVID-19. Treatment: approximately nine-day PBMC culture with coronavirus spike peptide pools or control peptides (ViraFEST assay). The antigens of these receptors remain unknown. With the Oncomine TCR Beta short-read assay, DNA from cultured CD4+ T cells was sequenced. MiXCR, run by TCRdb on the PCR reads, gives a single entry per CDR3 protein. The sample lists under 20,000 distinct CDR3 sequences; under 75% were seen once. Sequencing input: CD4+ T cells from blood, cultured in vitro. These receptors originate from a human donor who had recovered from COVID-19.

The chain is built from TRBV27 and TRBJ2-3, with unresolved D. This CDR3 contains 14 residues. The germline V gene encodes CDR1 MNHEY and CDR2 SMNVEV (reference sequence). The V end was cut by 6 bases, the J end by 6 bases, with 16 bases between. The CDR3 sequence: CASRKGRRRDTQYF. In DNA, the CDR3 is TGTGCCAGCAGAAAAGGGCGGAGACGGGATACGCAGTATTTT.

The chain is built from TRBV20-1 and TRBJ1-2, with 8 bases matching TRBD1. Losses at the gene ends were 6 bases for V and 7 bases for J; bases not matched to a gene: 7. This CDR3 comprises 12 residues. Per germline, CDR1 DFQATT and CDR2 SNEGSKA (reference sequence). The DNA of the CDR3 is TGCAGTGCGTTCAGGGGGCTCGGTGGCTACACCTTC. Protein: CSAFRGLGGYTF.

The CDR3: CAWNEEGPGGYTF. The DNA for the CDR3 is TGTGCCTGGAACGAGGAGGGGCCGGGTGGCTACACCTTC. This chain links TRBV30 with TRBJ1-2; tentatively, D is TRBD1 (5 bases). Germline CDR1 reads GTSNPN; CDR2 reads SVGIG (reference sequence). V was shortened by 4 bases and J by 7 bases, with 16 bases between the two germline ends. There are 13 residues in the CDR3.

The chain uses TRBV28 and TRBJ1-5, with a weak D call TRBD1 (5 bases). CDR3 length equals 18 residues. Trimming stripped 3 bases from V and 2 bases from J, with 20 bases between. The germline V gene has CDR1 MDHEN and CDR2 SYDVKM. CDR3 amino acids: CASSFFVIRDKGNQPQHF. Here the CDR3 DNA reads TGTGCCAGCAGTTTTTTCGTTATCAGGGATAAGGGCAATCAGCCCCAGCATTTT.

This clonotype has a handful of counts. The rearrangement uses TRBV23-1 and TRBJ2-7, with D possibly being TRBD2 (5 bases). TRBV23-1 is assigned to the ORF class and has an uncertain function. The CDR3 is made up of 14 amino acids. V was cut by 6 bases and J by 2 bases, with 14 bases left in between. The CDR3: CASSQLEVAYEQYF. The CDR3, as DNA: TGCGCCAGCAGCCAGCTGGAGGTAGCCTACGAGCAGTACTTC.

There are a few counts of this clonotype. The chain is built from TRBV5-1 and TRBJ1-1; D is uncertain. The CDR3 has 15 residues. CDR1 SGHRS and CDR2 YFSETQ come from the germline V gene. V was pared by 0 bases and J by 2 bases, with 11 bases between. CDR3 amino acids: CASSLDLQSNTEAFF. CDR3 nucleotides: TGCGCCAGCAGCTTGGATTTACAGAGCAACACTGAAGCTTTCTTT. Together with reference TRBV5-1 and TRBJ1-1, the CDR3 gives the full variable domain: KAGVTQTPRYLIKTRGQQVTLSCSPISGHRSVSWYQQTPGQGLQFLFEYFSETQRNKGNFPGRFSGRQFSNSRSEMNVSTLELGDSALYLCASSLDLQSNTEAFFGQGTRLTVV.

The CDR3 DNA is TGCAGTGCTGAGAACCGGGAAAGCACCGGGGAGCTGTTTTTT. This sequence encodes CSAENRESTGELFF. The V and J genes are TRBV20-1 and TRBJ2-2; tentative D call: TRBD2 (5 bases). This CDR3 has 14 amino acids. Germline V gene lookup returns CDR1 DFQATT and CDR2 SNEGSKA (reference sequence). V lost 5 bases, J lost 4 bases, and 14 bases lay in between.